This T cell receptor beta chain originates from a study of T cell repertoires in cytomegalovirus infection. Study in general: A matching HLA type, together with CMV infection, was signaled by public TCR beta signatures. Findings of the study overall: Cumulative frequency of public TCR beta families picked out carriers of CMV plus the relevant HLA. Dominating the ex vivo response were TCR beta clonotypes that were CMV-specific and HLA-C-restricted.

This clonotype was detected ten times or more. Antigen unknown. The germline V gene encodes CDR1 SGHVT and CDR2 SQSDAQ. Unmatched junction bases numbered 4, after V lost 5 bases and J lost 2 bases. The CDR3 loop spans 15 amino acids. Each CDR3 protein gets one entry after TCRdb re-called the reads with MiXCR. This table holds under 95,000 distinct CDR3 sequences, 3.5% to 4% found once. The source material was PBMCs. This chain uses TRBV7-4 with TRBJ1-4; 8 nucleotides match TRBD1. This receptor was obtained from a human donor in good health (CMV status not recorded). Some clones in this sample may be carry-over from other donors' samples. CDR3 sequence: CASSLRTGTNEKLFF. CDR3 coding DNA: TGTGCCAGCAGCCTCCGGACAGGGACTAATGAAAAACTGTTTTTT. Using reference TRBV7-4 and TRBJ1-4 for the parts outside the CDR3, the full variable domain is GAGVSQSPRYKVAKRGRDVALRCDSISGHVTLYWYRQTLGQGSEVLTYSQSDAQRDKSGRPSGRFSAERPERSVSTLKIQRTEQGDSAVYLCASSLRTGTNEKLFFGSGTQLSVL.